Listed below are T cell receptor beta chains from one sample, sequenced in a study of blood T cell repertoires in COVID-19. Method: immunoSEQ multiplex PCR; TCRdb's copy keeps in-frame clones and lacks some. Found here are around 200,000 clones, about four fifths of them singletons; the top ten hold 3.2%. Material: PBMCs or T cells enriched from blood (not recorded which). These receptors were collected from a woman in her 30s who had recovered from COVID-19. The CDR3 runs from the conserved cysteine through the conserved F or W. Each record gives: CDR3 protein, CDR3 DNA, D gene, clone size, V gene, J gene. A D gene is named only where the DNA matches it firmly. For some rows the clone size is stated as once, few or many, or as a class when expanded; others skip it.

cdr3_aa: CSVEDPQYGYTF
cdr3_nt: TGCAGCGTTGAAGACCCTCAGTATGGCTACACCTTC
d_call: -
clone_size: -
v_call: TRBV29-1
j_call: TRBJ1-2

cdr3_aa: CASSLDRSYEQYF
cdr3_nt: TGCGCCAGCAGCTTGGATCGGTCCTACGAGCAGTACTTC
d_call: -
clone_size: -
v_call: TRBV5-1
j_call: TRBJ2-7

cdr3_aa: CASRPQGTYNSPLHF
cdr3_nt: TGTGCCAGCAGACCACAGGGAACCTATAATTCACCCCTCCACTTT
d_call: -
clone_size: few
v_call: TRBV28
j_call: TRBJ1-6

cdr3_aa: CASRGGSAQHF
cdr3_nt: TGTGCCAGTAGGGGGGGGTCAGCCCAGCATTTT
d_call: -
clone_size: -
v_call: TRBV19
j_call: TRBJ1-5

cdr3_aa: CSVARTADSNQPQHF
cdr3_nt: TGCAGCGTTGCTCGGACAGCCGATAGCAATCAGCCCCAGCATTTT
d_call: -
clone_size: once
v_call: TRBV29-1
j_call: TRBJ1-5

cdr3_aa: CASSSDRVEQYF
cdr3_nt: TGCGCCAGCAGCTCGGACAGGGTCGAGCAGTACTTC
d_call: TRBD1
clone_size: -
v_call: TRBV5-1
j_call: TRBJ2-7

cdr3_aa: CASRRDRGDNSPLHF
cdr3_nt: TGTGCCAGCAGACGAGACAGGGGGGATAATTCACCCCTCCACTTT
d_call: TRBD1
clone_size: once
v_call: TRBV6-5
j_call: TRBJ1-6

cdr3_aa: CASSYAAVRGYNEQFF
cdr3_nt: TGTGCCAGCAGTTACGCTGCGGTCAGGGGCTACAATGAGCAGTTCTTC
d_call: -
clone_size: -
v_call: TRBV6-5
j_call: TRBJ2-1

cdr3_aa: CASSAGETNTEAFF
cdr3_nt: TGTGCCAGCAGTGCGGGAGAGACCAACACTGAAGCTTTCTTT
d_call: -
clone_size: -
v_call: TRBV2
j_call: TRBJ1-1

cdr3_aa: CASSISGRGYEQYF
cdr3_nt: TGTGCCAGCAGTATTAGCGGGAGGGGCTACGAGCAGTACTTC
d_call: TRBD2
clone_size: -
v_call: TRBV28
j_call: TRBJ2-7

cdr3_aa: CASSYDTRGAAFF
cdr3_nt: TGTGCCAGCAGCTACGATACAAGGGGCGCAGCTTTCTTT
d_call: -
clone_size: -
v_call: TRBV6-4
j_call: TRBJ1-1

cdr3_aa: CAWDRGYTGELFF
cdr3_nt: TGTGCCTGGGACAGGGGATACACCGGGGAGCTGTTTTTT
d_call: TRBD1
clone_size: -
v_call: TRBV5-4
j_call: TRBJ2-2

cdr3_aa: CATVSNYGYTF
cdr3_nt: TGTGCCACCGTCAGTAACTATGGCTACACCTTC
d_call: -
clone_size: -
v_call: TRBV28
j_call: TRBJ1-2

cdr3_aa: CAWKTGQGAGGQETQYF
cdr3_nt: TGTGCCTGGAAAACTGGACAGGGGGCAGGAGGTCAAGAGACCCAGTACTTC
d_call: TRBD1
clone_size: -
v_call: TRBV30
j_call: TRBJ2-5

cdr3_aa: CASSARDSYYNSPLHF
cdr3_nt: TGTGCCAGCAGTGCCCGGGACAGCTACTATAATTCACCCCTCCACTTT
d_call: TRBD1
clone_size: -
v_call: TRBV25-1
j_call: TRBJ1-6

cdr3_aa: CASASGGPGSDTQYF
cdr3_nt: TGTGCCAGCGCAAGCGGGGGGCCGGGTTCAGATACGCAGTATTTT
d_call: TRBD2
clone_size: -
v_call: TRBV6-6
j_call: TRBJ2-3

cdr3_aa: CSVVPSGDTEAFF
cdr3_nt: TGCAGCGTTGTGCCGTCGGGAGACACTGAAGCTTTCTTT
d_call: -
clone_size: once
v_call: TRBV29-1
j_call: TRBJ1-1

cdr3_aa: CASSAGQGANMSPLHF
cdr3_nt: TGTGCCAGCAGTGCCGGACAGGGGGCTAATATGTCACCCCTCCACTTT
d_call: TRBD1
clone_size: once
v_call: TRBV2
j_call: TRBJ1-6

cdr3_aa: CASSLRGTHHNEQFF
cdr3_nt: TGTGCCAGCAGTTTAAGGGGCACCCACCACAATGAGCAGTTCTTC
d_call: -
clone_size: once
v_call: TRBV28
j_call: TRBJ2-1

cdr3_aa: CATSVDSYGYTF
cdr3_nt: TGTGCCACCAGTGTTGACAGCTATGGCTACACCTTC
d_call: -
clone_size: -
v_call: TRBV24-1
j_call: TRBJ1-2

cdr3_aa: CASNPGNREQETQYF
cdr3_nt: TGCGCCAGCAATCCAGGGAACAGGGAACAGGAGACCCAGTACTTC
d_call: -
clone_size: -
v_call: TRBV5-1
j_call: TRBJ2-5

cdr3_aa: CATGTQTSDEQFF
cdr3_nt: TGTGCCACCGGGACACAGACTAGCGACGAGCAGTTCTTC
d_call: TRBD2
clone_size: -
v_call: TRBV10-3
j_call: TRBJ2-1

cdr3_aa: CASSPGLAGTYEQYF
cdr3_nt: TGCGCCAGCAGCCCGGGACTAGCGGGGACCTACGAGCAGTACTTC
d_call: TRBD2
clone_size: -
v_call: TRBV5-1
j_call: TRBJ2-7

cdr3_aa: CASSLSRQGFFSGANVLTF
cdr3_nt: TGTGCCAGCAGCTTGAGTCGGCAGGGATTTTTCTCTGGGGCCAACGTCCTGACTTTC
d_call: -
clone_size: -
v_call: TRBV5-4
j_call: TRBJ2-6

cdr3_aa: CASSFGLYRAETQYF
cdr3_nt: TGCGCCAGCAGCTTCGGACTCTACAGGGCAGAGACCCAGTACTTC
d_call: -
clone_size: -
v_call: TRBV5-1
j_call: TRBJ2-5

cdr3_aa: CATSLAGVMDTQYF
cdr3_nt: TGTGCCACCTCACTAGCGGGAGTAATGGATACGCAGTATTTT
d_call: TRBD2
clone_size: -
v_call: TRBV24-1
j_call: TRBJ2-3

cdr3_aa: CASSLAGRVNTEAFF
cdr3_nt: TGTGCCAGCAGTTTGGCAGGCAGGGTGAACACTGAAGCTTTCTTT
d_call: -
clone_size: once
v_call: TRBV28
j_call: TRBJ1-1

cdr3_aa: CASSLGVQGEDYGYTF
cdr3_nt: TGTGCCAGCAGCTTAGGAGTCCAGGGTGAAGACTATGGCTACACCTTC
d_call: -
clone_size: -
v_call: TRBV7-2
j_call: TRBJ1-2

cdr3_aa: CASSQGIGRADDEQYF
cdr3_nt: TGTGCCAGCAGCCAAGGGATCGGGAGGGCCGACGACGAGCAGTACTTC
d_call: TRBD2
clone_size: -
v_call: TRBV3-1/TRBV3-2
j_call: TRBJ2-7

cdr3_aa: CASSQGEGIAGTYNEQFF
cdr3_nt: TGCGCCAGCAGCCAAGGGGAGGGAATAGCGGGAACTTACAATGAGCAGTTCTTC
d_call: TRBD2
clone_size: -
v_call: TRBV4-1
j_call: TRBJ2-1

cdr3_aa: CASSLGRVRGKYNEQFF
cdr3_nt: TGTGCCAGCAGCTTGGGGCGGGTCAGGGGGAAATACAATGAGCAGTTCTTC
d_call: TRBD1
clone_size: -
v_call: TRBV5-4
j_call: TRBJ2-1

cdr3_aa: CASSWTGVQETQYF
cdr3_nt: TGTGCCAGCAGCTGGACAGGGGTCCAAGAGACCCAGTACTTC
d_call: TRBD1
clone_size: -
v_call: TRBV5-8
j_call: TRBJ2-5

cdr3_aa: CASSLPTYRGEWGRQETQYF
cdr3_nt: TGTGCCAGCAGCTTACCAACGTACAGGGGAGAGTGGGGGAGGCAAGAGACCCAGTACTTC
d_call: -
clone_size: -
v_call: TRBV5-4
j_call: TRBJ2-5

cdr3_aa: CASGRDRSNQPQHF
cdr3_nt: TGTGCCAGCGGCCGGGACAGAAGCAATCAGCCCCAGCATTTT
d_call: TRBD1
clone_size: -
v_call: TRBV2
j_call: TRBJ1-5

cdr3_aa: CASTTVGYTF
cdr3_nt: TGTGCCAGCACGACAGTTGGCTACACCTTC
d_call: -
clone_size: once
v_call: TRBV2
j_call: TRBJ1-2

cdr3_aa: CASSFGLAGGPETQYF
cdr3_nt: TGTGCCAGCAGCTTTGGTTTAGCGGGGGGGCCAGAGACCCAGTACTTC
d_call: TRBD2
clone_size: -
v_call: TRBV7-2
j_call: TRBJ2-5

cdr3_aa: CASSMAGYGYTF
cdr3_nt: TGTGCCAGTAGTATGGCCGGGTATGGCTACACCTTC
d_call: -
clone_size: few
v_call: TRBV19
j_call: TRBJ1-2

cdr3_aa: CASSTRDRPSGANVLTF
cdr3_nt: TGTGCCAGCAGCACCCGGGACAGGCCCTCTGGGGCCAACGTCCTGACTTTC
d_call: TRBD1
clone_size: -
v_call: TRBV3-1/TRBV3-2
j_call: TRBJ2-6

cdr3_aa: CAWTEGKKTQYF
cdr3_nt: TGTGCCTGGACGGAGGGGAAAAAGACCCAGTACTTC
d_call: -
clone_size: once
v_call: TRBV30
j_call: TRBJ2-5

cdr3_aa: CASKQGGRGYTF
cdr3_nt: TGTGCCAGCAAGCAGGGAGGTCGTGGCTACACCTTC
d_call: -
clone_size: few
v_call: TRBV27
j_call: TRBJ1-2

cdr3_aa: CATKFSAGQGAAYEQYF
cdr3_nt: TGTGCCACCAAGTTCTCAGCGGGGCAGGGGGCTGCCTACGAGCAGTACTTC
d_call: -
clone_size: few
v_call: TRBV28
j_call: TRBJ2-7

cdr3_aa: CATSHPGEGGYTF
cdr3_nt: TGTGCCACCTCCCATCCAGGGGAGGGAGGCTACACCTTC
d_call: -
clone_size: -
v_call: TRBV24-1
j_call: TRBJ1-2

cdr3_aa: CASSTRQGQVSPLHF
cdr3_nt: TGTGCCAGTAGTACGCGACAGGGGCAAGTTTCACCCCTCCACTTT
d_call: TRBD1
clone_size: -
v_call: TRBV19
j_call: TRBJ1-6

cdr3_aa: CASSDRGGSVETQYF
cdr3_nt: TGTGCCAGCAGCGACCGTGGCGGGAGTGTCGAGACCCAGTACTTC
d_call: TRBD2
clone_size: -
v_call: TRBV5-4
j_call: TRBJ2-5

cdr3_aa: CASSQDAGEAGAFQETQYF
cdr3_nt: TGTGCCAGCAGCCAAGATGCCGGCGAAGCGGGGGCATTCCAAGAGACCCAGTACTTC
d_call: TRBD2
clone_size: -
v_call: TRBV3-1/TRBV3-2
j_call: TRBJ2-5

cdr3_aa: CASSPMPTRLAGLYNEQFF
cdr3_nt: TGCGCCAGCAGCCCGATGCCAACGAGACTAGCGGGTCTCTACAATGAGCAGTTCTTC
d_call: TRBD2
clone_size: -
v_call: TRBV5-1
j_call: TRBJ2-1

cdr3_aa: CASRRGVSGNQPQHF
cdr3_nt: TGTGCCAGCAGGCGGGGGGTTTCGGGCAATCAGCCCCAGCATTTT
d_call: -
clone_size: -
v_call: TRBV6-5
j_call: TRBJ1-5

cdr3_aa: CASSPRQGNYGYTF
cdr3_nt: TGTGCCAGCAGCCCTCGACAGGGAAACTATGGCTACACCTTC
d_call: TRBD1
clone_size: -
v_call: TRBV11-2
j_call: TRBJ1-2

cdr3_aa: CASSYPLGGRTEAFF
cdr3_nt: TGTGCCAGCAGTTACCCCCTGGGGGGGCGAACTGAAGCTTTCTTT
d_call: -
clone_size: -
v_call: TRBV6-2/TRBV6-3
j_call: TRBJ1-1

cdr3_aa: CAWAGQGGQPQHF
cdr3_nt: TGTGCCTGGGCGGGACAGGGGGGTCAGCCCCAGCATTTT
d_call: TRBD1
clone_size: -
v_call: TRBV30
j_call: TRBJ1-5

cdr3_aa: CASSPPGGSRATQYF
cdr3_nt: TGTGCCAGCTCCCCCCCGGGGGGGTCTCGGGCTACGCAGTATTTT
d_call: TRBD2
clone_size: -
v_call: TRBV18
j_call: TRBJ2-3

cdr3_aa: CASSSTLRTEAFF
cdr3_nt: TGTGCCAGCAGCTCGACCCTCAGGACTGAAGCTTTCTTT
d_call: -
clone_size: few
v_call: TRBV11-1
j_call: TRBJ1-1